This T cell receptor (beta chain) stems from a study of T cell responses to AZD1222 COVID-19 vaccine. Study at large: Second doses that came at about 4 or about 12 weeks were put together. Overall study findings and caveats: Only 5 or 6 individuals given AZD1222 were seropositive at baseline. Vaccination with two AZD1222 doses was followed by a rise in Spike-specific TCR breadth and depth.

CDR1 is LGHNA and CDR2 is YNFKEQ in the germline V gene. V lost 0 bases, J lost 5 bases, and 9 bases stayed unmatched. The CDR3 covers 17 residues. As to this clone: Its specificity is not known.

Libraries were prepared by immunoSEQ multiplex PCR; TCRdb keeps only in-frame clonotypes and omits some of them. The profile shows about 120,000 clones, about 91% of them singletons. The chain uses TRBV4-2 and TRBJ2-3; TRBD2 matches at 9 bases. This receptor was taken from an adult in good health. The sample here was peripheral blood, taken on day 0 of AZD1222 vaccination. The CDR3 sequence is CASSQDGGGGAEDTQYF. CDR3 nucleotides: TGTGCCAGCAGCCAAGATGGGGGCGGGGGGGCCGAAGATACGCAGTATTTT.